These T cell receptor beta chains were read from a single sample in a study of naive and memory T cell subsets. TCRdb redid the calling of the UMI-ligation and nested PCR reads with MiXCR, one entry per CDR3 protein. The sample records some 150,000 distinct CDR3 sequences, about 15% being singletons. Sample: naive CD4+ T cells from blood. These receptors were taken from a human donor in good health. Each CDR3 is given with its conserved first and last residue. Fields, in order: V gene, J gene, clone size, CDR3 protein. Size is omitted from some rows. Given values are once, few, many or a class for expanded clones.

TRBV5-1	TRBJ2-1	-	CASSLAIWAGDDQKGEQFF
TRBV24-1	TRBJ1-4	-	CATSDSRDGEKLFF
TRBV5-1	TRBJ1-5	-	CASSPVPGNQPQHF
TRBV4-1	TRBJ2-3	-	CASSQDRSGRTDTQYF
TRBV5-1	TRBJ2-1	few	CASSFALAGVNEQFF
TRBV7-3	TRBJ1-6	-	CASSFSGHHNSPLHF
TRBV12-3/TRBV12-4	TRBJ2-6	-	CASSLGTLSGANVLTF
TRBV12-3/TRBV12-4	TRBJ1-5	-	CASKDSHNQPQHF
TRBV18	TRBJ2-5	-	CASSPAGGQETQYF
TRBV12-3/TRBV12-4	TRBJ1-1	-	CASKSLSGGEAFF
TRBV10-3	TRBJ2-1	few	CAISRIAGPNEQFF
TRBV4-2	TRBJ1-5	few	CASSQNQGDQPQHF
TRBV10-3	TRBJ2-7	-	CAISEVAVPYEQYF
TRBV7-2	TRBJ2-3	many	CASSLGHSTDTQYF
TRBV4-3	TRBJ2-1	-	CASSQEPVSYNEQFF
TRBV18	TRBJ2-7	few	CASSLLDSTYEQYF
TRBV7-9	TRBJ2-7	-	CASSGEADTYEQYF
TRBV21-1	TRBJ2-3	-	CASSKLEGTGTDTQYF
TRBV28	TRBJ2-7	few	CASSTTSGRYEQYF
TRBV12-3/TRBV12-4	TRBJ2-1	many	CASSLAGGSYNEQFF
TRBV29-1	TRBJ2-1	-	CSGATSGVYNEQFF
TRBV3-1	TRBJ1-6	few	CASSVSGQGYNSPLHF
TRBV7-9	TRBJ2-2	-	CASSPTGYGGELFF
TRBV12-3/TRBV12-4	TRBJ2-7	few	CASSRTSGRADEQYF
TRBV7-2	TRBJ2-7	-	CASSLVGEQYF
TRBV29-1	TRBJ2-3	-	CSVQGGGADTQYF
TRBV28	TRBJ2-5	-	CASSSPRNGKTQYF
TRBV24-1	TRBJ2-3	-	CATSDLGLAGTQYF
TRBV10-3	TRBJ2-7	many	CAISDAAGGTYEQYF
TRBV4-1	TRBJ2-2	-	CASSQVPPKINTGELFF
TRBV3-1	TRBJ1-5	few	CASSQLGGQPQHF
TRBV5-1	TRBJ2-2	-	CANSSGQENTGELFF
TRBV19	TRBJ2-1	few	CASSANSGGRYNEQFF
TRBV12-3/TRBV12-4	TRBJ1-5	many	CASSLKGVHTKPQHF
TRBV10-2	TRBJ2-7	-	CASSLGGNEQYF
TRBV18	TRBJ1-1	-	CASSPPRGQNTEAFF
TRBV12-3/TRBV12-4	TRBJ1-6	few	CASSLVRGDSPLHF
TRBV10-3	TRBJ2-5	-	CAISDAVLPTQETQYF
TRBV9	TRBJ2-1	few	CASSREARYNEQFF
TRBV4-1	TRBJ2-5	-	CASSRDPLKETQYF
TRBV5-1	TRBJ1-2	-	CASSVQGANGYTF
TRBV4-1	TRBJ1-5	few	CASSQDIPRYSQPQHF
TRBV9	TRBJ2-1	-	CASSVGTYNEQFF
TRBV4-3	TRBJ2-7	few	CASSQDRGKAYEQYF
TRBV20-1	TRBJ1-6	few	CSASGTDNSPLHF
TRBV19	TRBJ2-1	-	CASSIVSGRASEQFF
TRBV25-1	TRBJ1-6	-	CASSEISLVNSPLHF
TRBV7-9	TRBJ1-2	-	CASSPTSVNLYGYTF
TRBV12-3/TRBV12-4	TRBJ2-7	-	CASSKGQSYEQYF
TRBV4-1	TRBJ2-1	-	CASSPGLAGGVGSYNEQFF
TRBV7-9	TRBJ2-7	-	CASSLLSWGSTYEQYF
TRBV4-1	TRBJ2-1	-	CASSQGALYNEQFF
TRBV6-6	TRBJ1-1	-	CASSYRSIPEAFF